Listed below are T cell receptor beta chains from one sample, sequenced in a study of shared clonotypes between healthy human individuals. Generated by immunoSEQ multiplex PCR, the TCRdb table keeps only in-frame clones and is missing some. The sample includes a few million clones, 85% to 95% of them seen just once. Sequencing input: naive CD4+ T cells from PBMCs. These receptors came from a man aged 18-30 years in good health. Some clones in this sample may be carry-over from other donors' samples. CDR3s include the opening cysteine and the closing phenylalanine or tryptophan. A D gene is named only where the DNA matches it firmly. Rows give clone size only sometimes, using once, few, many, or a class for an expanded clone.

>NA|TRBV28|TRBJ1-4|NA
TGTGCCAGCAGTTCGAGCGACGGCCCCCGCGAGATTTTT
CASSSSDGPREIF
>NA|TRBV28|TRBJ1-1|NA
TGTGCCAGCAGGGTCAGGAACACTGAAGCTTTCTTT
CASRVRNTEAFF
>NA|TRBV10-3|TRBJ2-5|TRBD2
TGTGCCATCAGTGGCTCGGCGGGAGCTGGGGAGACCCAGTACTTC
CAISGSAGAGETQYF
>NA|TRBV5-4|TRBJ2-5|TRBD1
TGTGCCAGCAGTTTCGACAGGGGAGAGACCCAGTACTTC
CASSFDRGETQYF
>NA|TRBV5-1|TRBJ2-5|TRBD1
TGCGCCAGCAGCTTGCATGGACAGGGGGCACAAGAGACCCAGTACTTC
CASSLHGQGAQETQYF
>NA|TRBV6-5|TRBJ2-5|TRBD1
TGTGCCAGCAGTTACACAGGGACAGGGGAGGGGACCCAGTACTTC
CASSYTGTGEGTQYF
>once|TRBV5-4|TRBJ1-2|NA
TGTGCCAGCAGCTTGGCCGGTCCGGGATCTGGCGGCTACACCTTC
CASSLAGPGSGGYTF
>once|TRBV12-5|TRBJ1-3|NA
TGTGCTAGTGGTTTGGTTGGGAGAAACACCATATATTTT
CASGLVGRNTIYF
>NA|TRBV11-2|TRBJ2-7|TRBD2
TGTGCCAGCAGCTTAGGTTGGACTAGCGGGAAATTCTACGAGCAGTACTTC
CASSLGWTSGKFYEQYF
>NA|TRBV2|TRBJ2-7|NA
TGTGCCAGCTCACAAGAGGGGCGATTATACGAGCAGTACTTC
CASSQEGRLYEQYF
>NA|TRBV5-1|TRBJ2-3|NA
TGCGCCAGCAGCTCGACTGGCACAGATACGCAGTATTTT
CASSSTGTDTQYF
>NA|TRBV5-8|TRBJ2-2|TRBD2
TGTGCCAGCAACCACGGGGCGGGAGGGAACACCGGGGAGCTGTTTTTT
CASNHGAGGNTGELFF
>NA|TRBV2|TRBJ2-7|NA
TGTGCCAGCAGTCAAGGTCCCTACGAGCAGTACTTC
CASSQGPYEQYF
>once|TRBV28|TRBJ2-6|NA
TGTGCCAGCAGTAACAGAAACTCTGGGGCCAACGTCCTGACTTTC
CASSNRNSGANVLTF
>NA|TRBV27|TRBJ2-1|NA
TGTGCCAGCAGTTTAGGAGACTCCTCGGGATATGAGCAGTTCTTC
CASSLGDSSGYEQFF
>NA|TRBV2|TRBJ2-1|TRBD1
TGTGCCAGCAGCGGACAGGGCCCTCCTTACAATGAGCAGTTCTTC
CASSGQGPPYNEQFF
>few|TRBV30|TRBJ1-4|NA
TGTGCCTGGACTGGAGGTGCAACTAATGAAAAACTGTTTTTT
CAWTGGATNEKLFF
>NA|TRBV2|TRBJ1-1|NA
TGTGCCAGCAATTCGCCGCGGACAGCGTCAAACACTGAAGCTTTCTTT
CASNSPRTASNTEAFF
>NA|TRBV28|TRBJ2-1|TRBD2
TGTGCCAGCCATAGGCGGGAGGGCCTAGGAGAGCAGTTCTTC
CASHRREGLGEQFF